The table lists the clone carrying this T cell receptor (beta chain) with a few counts. The antigen is undetermined. The data derive from a study of vaccination and CD4 T cells after COVID-19. Across the study: SARS-CoV-2, HCoV-NL63, HCoV-OC43 and HCoV-229E supplied the overlapping spike peptides used to stimulate cells.

Germline V gene data show CDR1 as DFQATT and CDR2 as SNEGSKA (reference sequence). The CDR3 spans 13 residues. Sequencing of cultured CD4+ T cell DNA used the Oncomine TCR Beta short-read assay. From cultured CD4+ T cells, genomic DNA was extracted. TCRdb processed the PCR reads anew with MiXCR; each CDR3 protein has one entry. The sample carries approximately 7,700 distinct CDR3 sequences, under 65% recorded once. Documented treatment: approximately nine-day PBMC culture with coronavirus spike peptide pools or control peptides (ViraFEST assay). CD4+ T cells of the unexposed donor were collected before the COVID-19 pandemic (2011-2018). Whole-study results and caveats: Investigators enrolled relatively few convalescent patients and included no early post-infection timepoints. Median SARS-CoV-2-reactive clonotype numbers went up from about 20 to 38, but not significantly.

The sequence was obtained from a human donor in good health. Specimen: CD4+ T cells from blood, cultured in vitro. The chain joins TRBV20-1 to TRBJ1-5; no firm D call. The CDR3 loop is CSTGVESNQPQHF. The CDR3 coding sequence is TGCAGCACCGGCGTGGAAAGCAATCAGCCCCAGCATTTT.